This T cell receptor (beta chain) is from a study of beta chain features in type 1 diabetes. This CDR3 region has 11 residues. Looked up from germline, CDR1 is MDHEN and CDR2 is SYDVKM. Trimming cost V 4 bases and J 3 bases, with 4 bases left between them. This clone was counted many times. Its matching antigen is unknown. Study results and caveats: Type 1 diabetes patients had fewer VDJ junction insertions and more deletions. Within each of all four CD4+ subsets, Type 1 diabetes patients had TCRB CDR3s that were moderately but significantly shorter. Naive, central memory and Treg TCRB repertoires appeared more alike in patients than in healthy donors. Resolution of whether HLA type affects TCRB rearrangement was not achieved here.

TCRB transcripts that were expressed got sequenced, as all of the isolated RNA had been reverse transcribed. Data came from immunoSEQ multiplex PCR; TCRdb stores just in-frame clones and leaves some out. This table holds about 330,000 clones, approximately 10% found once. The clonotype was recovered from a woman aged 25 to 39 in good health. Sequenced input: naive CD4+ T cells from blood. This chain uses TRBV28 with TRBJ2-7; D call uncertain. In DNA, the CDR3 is TGTGCCAGCAGTTACGGCTACGAGCAGTACTTC. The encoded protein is CASSYGYEQYF. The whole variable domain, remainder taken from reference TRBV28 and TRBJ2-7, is DVKVTQSSRYLVKRTGEKVFLECVQDMDHENMFWYRQDPGLGLRLIYFSYDVKMKEKGDIPEGYSVSREKKERFSLILESASTNQTSMYLCASSYGYEQYFGPGTRLTVT.